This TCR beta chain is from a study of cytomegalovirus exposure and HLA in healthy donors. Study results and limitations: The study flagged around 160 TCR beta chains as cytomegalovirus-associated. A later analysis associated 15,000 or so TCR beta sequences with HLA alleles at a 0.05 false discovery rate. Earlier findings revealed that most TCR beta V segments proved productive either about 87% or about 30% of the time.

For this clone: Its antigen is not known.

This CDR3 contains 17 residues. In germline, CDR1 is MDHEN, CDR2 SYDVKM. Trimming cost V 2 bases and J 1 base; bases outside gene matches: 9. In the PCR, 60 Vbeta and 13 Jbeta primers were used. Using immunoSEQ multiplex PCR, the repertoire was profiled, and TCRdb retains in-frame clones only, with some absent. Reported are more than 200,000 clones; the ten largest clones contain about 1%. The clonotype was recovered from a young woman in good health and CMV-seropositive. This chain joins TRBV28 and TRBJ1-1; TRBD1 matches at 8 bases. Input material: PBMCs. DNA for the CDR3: TGTGCCAGCAGTTTACTCCTAATGACAGGGGAGAACACTGAAGCTTTCTTT. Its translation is CASSLLLMTGENTEAFF.